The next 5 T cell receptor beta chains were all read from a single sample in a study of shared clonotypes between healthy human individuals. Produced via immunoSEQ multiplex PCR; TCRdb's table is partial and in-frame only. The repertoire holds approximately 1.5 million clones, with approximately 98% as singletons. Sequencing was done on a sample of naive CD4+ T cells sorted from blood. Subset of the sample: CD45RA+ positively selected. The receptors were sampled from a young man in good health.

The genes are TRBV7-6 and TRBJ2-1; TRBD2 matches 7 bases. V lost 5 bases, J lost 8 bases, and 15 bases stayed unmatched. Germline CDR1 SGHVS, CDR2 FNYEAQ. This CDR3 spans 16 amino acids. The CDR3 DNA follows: TGTGCCAGCAGCGACCCTCTCGGGAGGCCCCTCCATGAGCAGTTCTTC. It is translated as CASSDPLGRPLHEQFF.

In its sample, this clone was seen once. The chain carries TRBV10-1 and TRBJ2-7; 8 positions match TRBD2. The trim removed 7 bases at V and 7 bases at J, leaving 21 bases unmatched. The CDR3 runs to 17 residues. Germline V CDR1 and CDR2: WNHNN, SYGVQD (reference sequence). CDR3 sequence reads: CASTIDLAGRAPGEQYF. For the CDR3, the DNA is TGCGCCAGCACCATCGATCTAGCGGGTCGGGCCCCGGGGGAGCAGTACTTC.

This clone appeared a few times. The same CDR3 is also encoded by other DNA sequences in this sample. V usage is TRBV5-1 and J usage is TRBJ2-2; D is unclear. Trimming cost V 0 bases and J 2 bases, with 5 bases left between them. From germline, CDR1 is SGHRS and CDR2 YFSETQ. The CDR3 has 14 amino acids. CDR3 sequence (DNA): TGCGCCAGCAGCTTGGCCTCTAACACCGGGGAGCTGTTTTTT. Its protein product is CASSLASNTGELFF.

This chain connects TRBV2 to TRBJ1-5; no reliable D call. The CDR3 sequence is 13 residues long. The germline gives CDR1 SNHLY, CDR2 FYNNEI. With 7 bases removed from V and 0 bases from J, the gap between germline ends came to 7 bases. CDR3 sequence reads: CASNSNSNQPQHF. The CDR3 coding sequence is TGTGCCAGCAACTCTAATAGCAATCAGCCCCAGCATTTT.

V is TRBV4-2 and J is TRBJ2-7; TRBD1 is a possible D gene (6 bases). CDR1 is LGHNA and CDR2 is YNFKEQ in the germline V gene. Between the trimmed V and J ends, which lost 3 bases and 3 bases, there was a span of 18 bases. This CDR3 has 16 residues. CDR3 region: CASSHQTGHPYYEQYF. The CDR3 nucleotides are TGTGCCAGCAGCCACCAAACGGGACACCCTTACTACGAGCAGTACTTC.